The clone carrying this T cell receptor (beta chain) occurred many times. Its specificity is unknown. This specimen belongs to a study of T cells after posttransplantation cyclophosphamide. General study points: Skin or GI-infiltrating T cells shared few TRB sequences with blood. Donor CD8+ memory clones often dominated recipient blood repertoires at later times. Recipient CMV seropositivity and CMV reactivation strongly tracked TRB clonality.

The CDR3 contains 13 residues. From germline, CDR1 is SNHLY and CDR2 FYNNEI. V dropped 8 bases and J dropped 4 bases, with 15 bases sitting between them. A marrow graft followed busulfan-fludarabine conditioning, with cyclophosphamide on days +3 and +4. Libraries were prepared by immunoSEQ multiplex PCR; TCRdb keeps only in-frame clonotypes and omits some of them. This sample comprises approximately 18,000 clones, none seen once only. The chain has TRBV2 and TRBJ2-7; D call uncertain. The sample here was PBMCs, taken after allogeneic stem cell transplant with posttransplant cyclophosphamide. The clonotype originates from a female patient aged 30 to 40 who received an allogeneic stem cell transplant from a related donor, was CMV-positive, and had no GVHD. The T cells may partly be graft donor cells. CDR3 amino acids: CASSLRTVYEQYF. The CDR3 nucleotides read TGTGCCAGCTCCCTCCGTACAGTTTACGAGCAGTACTTC. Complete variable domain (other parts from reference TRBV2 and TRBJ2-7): EPEVTQTPSHQVTQMGQEVILRCVPISNHLYFYWYRQILGQKVEFLVSFYNNEISEKSEIFDDQFSVERPDGSNFTLKIRSTKLEDSAMYFCASSLRTVYEQYFGPGTRLTVT.